Sequencing of this TCR beta chain was carried out in a study of blood T cell repertoires in COVID-19. Study overall: Sources were T cells, B-cell-depleted T cells, or PBMCs; the material itself was cDNA or gDNA.

Methods used by the authors: Reference gene primer amplification gave nucleated cell count estimates. The assay was immunoSEQ multiplex PCR, and TCRdb's table has in-frame clones only and misses some. That table is the source of V, J and clone size, and D and trimming were worked out from the DNA. The sample carries around 150,000 clones, 65% to 85% recorded once. This clone was found a few times. CDR3 length equals 17 residues. Trimming removed 4 bases at V and 0 bases at J, with 16 bases between. Germline lookup yields CDR1 SGHAT and CDR2 FQNNGV. This clonotype originated in a middle-aged man with active or convalescent COVID-19. The V gene is TRBV11-2, the J gene TRBJ1-3; D is ambiguous. Input material: peripheral blood. The CDR3 DNA reads TGTGCCAGCAGCTCGAGGGTAGGCCCTAGCTCTGGAAACACCATATATTTT. It codes for CASSSRVGPSSGNTIYF. The entire variable domain, with the rest obtained from reference TRBV11-2 and TRBJ1-3, is as follows: EAGVAQSPRYKIIEKRQSVAFWCNPISGHATLYWYQQILGQGPKLLIQFQNNGVVDDSQLPKDRFSAERLKGVDSTLKIQPAKLEDSAVYLCASSSRVGPSSGNTIYFGEGSWLTVV.